The clone carrying this T cell receptor (beta chain) was seen a handful of times. Antigen unknown. A second 7 to 11 cycle PCR used barcoded and J-beta primers. TCRdb analysed the 5' RACE reads with MiXCR anew, one entry per CDR3 protein. The profile shows about 1.1 million distinct CDR3 sequences, around two fifths of them singletons. The data stem from a study of blood T cells in healthy people across ages. Study-level findings and limits: As age increased, TCR beta diversity per million T cells fell in a roughly linear fashion.

V was trimmed by 0 bases and J by 5 bases, leaving 11 bases between them. The CDR3 runs to 15 residues. CDR1 and CDR2 (germline): LGHNA, YNFKEQ. Sequenced sample: blood. The chain links TRBV4-2 to TRBJ2-1; no reliable D call. This clonotype was sampled from a man between 18 and 29 years old in good health. Here the CDR3 DNA reads TGTGCCAGCAGCCAAGATCCCCCAGGAAACAATGAGCAGTTCTTC. The encoded protein is CASSQDPPGNNEQFF.